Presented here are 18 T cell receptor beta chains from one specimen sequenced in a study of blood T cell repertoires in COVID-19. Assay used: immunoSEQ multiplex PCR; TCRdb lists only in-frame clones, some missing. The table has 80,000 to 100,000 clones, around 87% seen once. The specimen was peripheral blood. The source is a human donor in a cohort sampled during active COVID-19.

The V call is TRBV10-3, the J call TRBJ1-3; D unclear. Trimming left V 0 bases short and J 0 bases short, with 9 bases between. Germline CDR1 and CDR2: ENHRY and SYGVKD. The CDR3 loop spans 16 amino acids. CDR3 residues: CAISESLGDSGNTIYF. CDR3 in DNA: TGTGCCATCAGTGAGTCTCTCGGGGACTCTGGAAACACCATATATTTT.

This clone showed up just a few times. As DNA, the CDR3 is TGTGCCAGCAGCTTGGGGGCGGGGACTAGCGGGACCTACGAGCAGTACTTC. It codes for CASSLGAGTSGTYEQYF. The chain has TRBV5-4 and TRBJ2-7; TRBD2 aligns across 13 bases. The germline V gene encodes CDR1 SGHNT and CDR2 YYREEE (reference sequence). This CDR3 is built from 17 residues. V lost 0 bases, J lost 2 bases, and 5 bases stayed unmatched.

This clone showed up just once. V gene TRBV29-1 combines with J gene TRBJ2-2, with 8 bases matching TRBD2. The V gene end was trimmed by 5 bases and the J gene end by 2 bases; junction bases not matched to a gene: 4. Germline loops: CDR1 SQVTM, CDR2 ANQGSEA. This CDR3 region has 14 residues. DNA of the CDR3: TGCAGCGTTCCGGGACTAGATAACACCGGGGAGCTGTTTTTT. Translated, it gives CSVPGLDNTGELFF.

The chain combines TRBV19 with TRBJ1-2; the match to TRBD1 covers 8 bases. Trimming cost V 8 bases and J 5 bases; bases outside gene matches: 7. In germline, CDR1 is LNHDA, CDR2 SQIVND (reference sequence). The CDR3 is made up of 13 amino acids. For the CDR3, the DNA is TGTGCCAGTGCAATGGACAGGGAATATGGCTACACCTTC. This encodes CASAMDREYGYTF.

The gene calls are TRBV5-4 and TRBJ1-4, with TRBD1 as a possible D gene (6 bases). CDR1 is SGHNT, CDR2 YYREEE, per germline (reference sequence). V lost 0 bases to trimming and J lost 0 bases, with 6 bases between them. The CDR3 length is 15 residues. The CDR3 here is CASSLDRATNEKLFF. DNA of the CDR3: TGTGCCAGCAGCTTGGACAGGGCAACTAATGAAAAACTGTTTTTT.

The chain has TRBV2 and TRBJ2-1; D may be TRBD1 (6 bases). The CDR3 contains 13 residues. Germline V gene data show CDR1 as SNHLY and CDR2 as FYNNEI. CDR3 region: CASQTGNYNEQFF. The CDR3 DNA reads TGTGCGAGTCAGACAGGTAACTACAATGAGCAGTTCTTC.

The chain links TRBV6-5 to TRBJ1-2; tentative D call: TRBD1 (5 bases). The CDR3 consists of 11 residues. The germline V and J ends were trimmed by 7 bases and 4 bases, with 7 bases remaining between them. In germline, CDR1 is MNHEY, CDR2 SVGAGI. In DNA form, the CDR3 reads TGTGCCAGCATAGGGGTCTATGGCTACACCTTC. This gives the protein CASIGVYGYTF.

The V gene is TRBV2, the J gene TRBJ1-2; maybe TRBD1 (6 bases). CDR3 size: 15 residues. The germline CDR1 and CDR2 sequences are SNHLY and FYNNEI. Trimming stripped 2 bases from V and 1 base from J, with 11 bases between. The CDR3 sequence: CASSEISGVNYGYTF. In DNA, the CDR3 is TGTGCCAGCAGTGAAATATCAGGGGTTAACTATGGCTACACCTTC.

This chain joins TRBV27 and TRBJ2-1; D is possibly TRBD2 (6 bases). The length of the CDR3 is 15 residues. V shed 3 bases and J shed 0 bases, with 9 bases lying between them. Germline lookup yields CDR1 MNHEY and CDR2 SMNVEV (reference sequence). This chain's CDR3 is CASSFRGSSYNEQFF. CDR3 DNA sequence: TGTGCCAGCAGTTTCCGGGGGTCCTCCTACAATGAGCAGTTCTTC.

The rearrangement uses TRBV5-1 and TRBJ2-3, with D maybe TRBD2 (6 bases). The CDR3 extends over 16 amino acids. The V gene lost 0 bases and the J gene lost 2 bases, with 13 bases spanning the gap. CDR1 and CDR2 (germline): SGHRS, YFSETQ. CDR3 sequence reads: CASSLAGDWYTDTQYF. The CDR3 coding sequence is TGCGCCAGCAGCTTGGCCGGGGACTGGTACACAGATACGCAGTATTTT.

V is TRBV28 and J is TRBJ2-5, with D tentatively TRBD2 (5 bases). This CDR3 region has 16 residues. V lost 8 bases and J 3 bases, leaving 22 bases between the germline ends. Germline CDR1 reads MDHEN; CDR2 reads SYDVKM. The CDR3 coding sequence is TGTGCCAGCTCCCTACCTGGACTTATAATAAAAGAGACCCAGTACTTC. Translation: CASSLPGLIIKETQYF.

CDR3 amino acids: CASSLLASRAFF. CDR3 nucleotide sequence: TGTGCCAGCAGCTTATTAGCCTCGAGGGCTTTCTTT. The chain links TRBV7-2 to TRBJ1-1, with no clear D. Germline CDR1 reads SGHTA; CDR2 reads FQGNSA. This CDR3 has 12 residues. The V end was cut by 2 bases, the J end by 11 bases, with 12 bases between.

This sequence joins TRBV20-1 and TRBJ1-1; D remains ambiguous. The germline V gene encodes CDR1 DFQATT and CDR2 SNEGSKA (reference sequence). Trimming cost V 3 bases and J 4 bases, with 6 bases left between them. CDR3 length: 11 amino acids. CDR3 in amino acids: CSASKPTEAFF. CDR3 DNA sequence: TGCAGTGCTAGTAAGCCCACTGAAGCTTTCTTT.

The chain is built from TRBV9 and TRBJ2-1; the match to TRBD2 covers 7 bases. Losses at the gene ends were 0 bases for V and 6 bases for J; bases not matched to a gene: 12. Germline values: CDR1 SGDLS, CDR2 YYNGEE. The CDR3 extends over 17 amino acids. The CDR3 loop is CASSVELGRERSNEQFF. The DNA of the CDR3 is TGTGCCAGCAGCGTAGAGTTAGGGCGGGAGAGATCCAATGAGCAGTTCTTC.

CDR3 amino acids: CASILGYRGDDYTF. The CDR3 coding sequence is TGTGCCAGCATCTTGGGATACAGGGGGGACGATTACACCTTC. The chain recombines TRBV28 with TRBJ1-2; 8 bases map to TRBD1. Germline CDR1 reads MDHEN; CDR2 reads SYDVKM. J lost 11 bases, V lost 7 bases, and 15 bases had no gene match. The CDR3 loop spans 14 amino acids.

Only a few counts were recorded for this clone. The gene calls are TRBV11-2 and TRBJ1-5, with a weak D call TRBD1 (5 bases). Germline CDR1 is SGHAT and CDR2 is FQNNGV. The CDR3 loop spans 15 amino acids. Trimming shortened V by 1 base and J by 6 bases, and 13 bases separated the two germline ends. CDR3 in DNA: TGTGCCAGCAGCTTAGGGGGCAGGGCGGTTCAGCCCCAGCATTTT. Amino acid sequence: CASSLGGRAVQPQHF.

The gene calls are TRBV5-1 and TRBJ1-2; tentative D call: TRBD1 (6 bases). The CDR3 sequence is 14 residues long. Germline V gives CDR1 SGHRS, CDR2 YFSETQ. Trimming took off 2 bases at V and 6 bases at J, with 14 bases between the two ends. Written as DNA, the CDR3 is TGCGCCAGCAGCTTCTTATTTTCAGGGGATGGCTACACCTTC. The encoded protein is CASSFLFSGDGYTF.

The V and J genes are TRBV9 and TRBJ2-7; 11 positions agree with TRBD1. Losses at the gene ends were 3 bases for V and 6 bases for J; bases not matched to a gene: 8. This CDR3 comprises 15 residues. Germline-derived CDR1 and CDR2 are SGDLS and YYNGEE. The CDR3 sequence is CASSGGQGARGEQYF. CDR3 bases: TGTGCCAGCAGCGGTGGACAGGGGGCTCGGGGCGAGCAGTACTTC.